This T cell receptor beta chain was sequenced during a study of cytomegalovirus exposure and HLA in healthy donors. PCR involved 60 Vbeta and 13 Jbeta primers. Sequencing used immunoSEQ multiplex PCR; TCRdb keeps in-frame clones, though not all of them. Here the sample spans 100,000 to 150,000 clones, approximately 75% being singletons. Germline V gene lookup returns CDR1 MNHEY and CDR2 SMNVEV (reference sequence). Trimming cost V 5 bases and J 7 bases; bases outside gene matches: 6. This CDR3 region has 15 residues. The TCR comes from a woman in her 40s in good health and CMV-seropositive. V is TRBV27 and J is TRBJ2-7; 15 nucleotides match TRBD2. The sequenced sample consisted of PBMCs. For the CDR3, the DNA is TGTGCCAGCAGTCCTGGACTAGCGGGAGGGCGGGAGCAGTACTTC. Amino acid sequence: CASSPGLAGGREQYF.